This T cell receptor beta chain was captured by sequencing in a study of CD8 T cells in Susac syndrome. RNA amounts of about 0.5 to 1 ug underwent reverse transcription with random hexamers. TCRdb recomputed calls from the immunoSEQ multiplex PCR reads with MiXCR, one row per CDR3 protein. This table has about 150,000 distinct CDR3 sequences, about 94% appearing once. With 6 bases removed from V and 2 bases from J, the gap between germline ends came to 7 bases. The CDR3 runs to 12 residues. The germline V gene encodes CDR1 LNHDA and CDR2 SQIVND (reference sequence). V usage is TRBV19 and J usage is TRBJ1-2; D unclear. The sequence came from a human donor with multiple sclerosis. The material sequenced was CD8+ T cells from PBMCs. The CDR3 coding sequence is TGTGCCAGTAGGGGCGGAAACTATGGCTACACCTTC. The encoded protein is CASRGGNYGYTF.